This TCR beta chain was retrieved from a study of blood T cell repertoires in COVID-19 (TCRdb year 2020). As for the study more broadly: Samples covering the acute and convalescent phases of COVID-19 were provided by collaborators in the United States, Italy and Spain. The prospective study material was composed of cDNA or gDNA derived from T cells, B-cell-depleted T cells, or PBMCs. The dataset comprised deeply sampled blood TCRbeta repertoires from subjects exposed to, actively infected with, or recovered from COVID-19. A freely available public database, intended as a resource for researchers studying the immune response to SARS-CoV-2, is where the repertoires were released. The samples were drawn from two sources: the first 160 participants of the ongoing ImmuneRACE study, and 1,200 or so subjects contributed by 6 global collaborators. Nearly every sample came with metadata listing a de-identified subject ID, COVID-19 status, age in years and sex. Where HLA class I and class II types were available, the types were taken from metadata supplied by the sample provider, not from assay-based typing.

In this sample, this clone turned up once. What this receptor recognizes is not known. Per-nucleotide qualities are absent, and no much larger clonotype sits a single base away. According to the germline V gene, CDR1 reads SNHLY and CDR2 reads FYNNEI. The CDR3 goes from the cysteine to the phenylalanine over 16 residues. Only the CDR3 portion is preserved as DNA: 48 bases, with reading frame beginning at the first base. V trim: 5 bases; J trim: 4 bases; unmatched bases: 10. In the prospective study, participants were about 18 to 95 years old, resided in fewer than 25 geographic areas of the United States, and were enrolled through a virtual design. In the prospective study, participants were assigned to cohorts based on the clinical history participants reported in a screening survey and a study questionnaire. Recovered participants in ImmuneRACE Cohort 3 were defined as having two consecutive negative NP/OP PCR tests, clearance from a healthcare professional, or resolution of symptoms. Mobile phlebotomists in the prospective study collected whole blood, serum and a nasopharyngeal or oropharyngeal swab from every participant. Over a roughly two-month period, participants in the prospective study had the option of providing additional blood draws and questionnaires. Before DNA extraction, prospective study blood samples were shipped either frozen or at room temperature.

Points the paper makes about the study in general: The amount of clinical and demographic metadata varied by source and participant and was provided uncurated.

TCRbeta CDR3 regions were amplified from genomic DNA using the immunoSEQ Assay, a bias-controlled multiplex PCR. Per the authors' processing: The number of nucleated cells in each sample was estimated by amplification of reference gene primers within the assay. To quantify the absolute abundance of each unique TCRbeta CDR3 rearrangement, sequence reads were collapsed and filtered. For each sample, productive Simpson clonality was calculated as the square root of Simpson's diversity index over productive rearrangements. This is the immuneACCESS table as TCRdb keeps it, with only in-frame sequences that have V and J called. A part of the clones is gone; compared with another copy, unresolved V genes explain less than half, and the rest is unexplained. The D gene and trimming were derived from the DNA, and the V and J assignments and clone size from that table. Here the sample has some 300,000 clones; around 86% occur a single time. About 1.7% of the sample is held by the ten biggest clonotypes.

The chain uses TRBV2 and TRBJ2-2; TRBD1 lines up with 7 middle nucleotides. The sequence derives from a woman between 40 and 55 years old who had recovered from COVID-19. Specimen: PBMCs or T cells enriched from blood (not recorded which). The DNA sequence reads TGTGCCAGCAGTTCTACCTGGGACAGTACCACCGGGGAGCTGTTTTTT. Its translation is CASSSTWDSTTGELFF.